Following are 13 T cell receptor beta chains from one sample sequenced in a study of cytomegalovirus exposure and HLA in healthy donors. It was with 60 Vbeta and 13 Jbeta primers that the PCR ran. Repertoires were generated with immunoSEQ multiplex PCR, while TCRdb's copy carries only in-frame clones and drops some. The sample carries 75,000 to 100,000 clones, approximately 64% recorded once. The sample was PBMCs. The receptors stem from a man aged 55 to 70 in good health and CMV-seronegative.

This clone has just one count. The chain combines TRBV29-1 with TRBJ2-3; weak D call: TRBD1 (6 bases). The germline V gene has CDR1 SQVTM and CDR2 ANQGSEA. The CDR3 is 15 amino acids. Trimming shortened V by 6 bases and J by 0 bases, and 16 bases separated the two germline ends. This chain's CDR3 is CSVRTGFPSTDTQYF. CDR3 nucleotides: TGCAGCGTCCGAACAGGGTTCCCTAGCACAGATACGCAGTATTTT.

Here the CDR3 DNA reads TGTGCCAGCGGGGTTGGACTGTTCAATCAGCCCCAGCATTTT. This translates into CASGVGLFNQPQHF. The chain is built from TRBV28 and TRBJ1-5, with no clear D. Trimming took off 8 bases at V and 3 bases at J, with 14 bases between the two ends. CDR3 length: 14 amino acids. Germline V CDR1 and CDR2: MDHEN, SYDVKM.

The CDR3 here is CASSQGEQQGTEAFF. In nucleotides, the CDR3 is TGCGCCAGCAGCCAAGGGGAACAGCAGGGGACTGAAGCTTTCTTT. The chain recombines TRBV4-1 with TRBJ1-1; tentative D call: TRBD1 (6 bases). Germline CDR1 reads MGHRA; CDR2 reads YSYEKL. The CDR3 is 15 amino acids. The V end lost 1 base, the J end lost 5 bases, and 14 bases lay between the germline ends.

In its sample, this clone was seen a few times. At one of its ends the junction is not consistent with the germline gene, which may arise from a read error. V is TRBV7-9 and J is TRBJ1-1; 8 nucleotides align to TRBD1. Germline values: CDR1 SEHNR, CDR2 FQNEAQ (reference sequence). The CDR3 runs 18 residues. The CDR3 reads CSSSVIARGQLGNTEAFF. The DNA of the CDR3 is TGTTCCAGCAGCGTGATCGCCAGGGGGCAACTCGGGAACACTGAAGCTTTCTTT.

CDR3 in DNA: TGTGCCAGCAGCGCGGGGGCCCGGGAAAAACTGTTTTTT. Its translation: CASSAGAREKLFF. The chain has TRBV27 and TRBJ1-4; perhaps TRBD1 as D (6 bases). Looked up from germline, CDR1 is MNHEY and CDR2 is SMNVEV (reference sequence). V lost 6 bases, J lost 8 bases, and 13 bases lay in between. CDR3 length equals 13 residues.

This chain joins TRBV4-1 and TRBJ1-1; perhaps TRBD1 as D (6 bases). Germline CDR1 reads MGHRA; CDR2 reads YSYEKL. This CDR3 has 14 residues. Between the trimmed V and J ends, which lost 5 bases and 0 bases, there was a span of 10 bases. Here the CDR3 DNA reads TGCGCCAGCAGCACGGGACAAATGAACACTGAAGCTTTCTTT. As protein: CASSTGQMNTEAFF.

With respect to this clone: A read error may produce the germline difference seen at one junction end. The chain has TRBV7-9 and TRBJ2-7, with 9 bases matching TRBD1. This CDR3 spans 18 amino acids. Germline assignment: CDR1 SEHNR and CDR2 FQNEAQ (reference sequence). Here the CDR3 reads CSSSEPRLQGAPSYEQYF. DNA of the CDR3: TGTTCCAGCAGCGAACCCCGACTACAGGGGGCCCCTTCCTACGAGCAGTACTTC.

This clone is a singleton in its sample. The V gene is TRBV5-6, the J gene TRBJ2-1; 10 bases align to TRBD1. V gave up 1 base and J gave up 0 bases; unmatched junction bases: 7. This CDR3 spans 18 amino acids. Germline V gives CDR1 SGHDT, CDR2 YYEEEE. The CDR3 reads CASSLYYRDRGSYNEQFF. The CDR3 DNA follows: TGTGCCAGCAGCTTGTATTACCGGGACAGGGGCTCCTACAATGAGCAGTTCTTC.

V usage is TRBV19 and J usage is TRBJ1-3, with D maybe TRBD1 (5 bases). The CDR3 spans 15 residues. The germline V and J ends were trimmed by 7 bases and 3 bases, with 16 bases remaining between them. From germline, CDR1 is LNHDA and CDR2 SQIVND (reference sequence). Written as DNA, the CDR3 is TGTGCCAGTAATCCCAGGTCGGGGGGTGGAAACACCATATATTTT. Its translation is CASNPRSGGGNTIYF.

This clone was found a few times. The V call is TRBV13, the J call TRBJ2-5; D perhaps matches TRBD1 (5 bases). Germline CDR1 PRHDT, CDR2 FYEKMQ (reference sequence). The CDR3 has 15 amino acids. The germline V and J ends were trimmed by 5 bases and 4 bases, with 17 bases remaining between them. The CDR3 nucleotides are TGTGCCAGCAGCCTCGACGTTGGGGCCGGAGAGACCCAGTACTTC. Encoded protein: CASSLDVGAGETQYF.

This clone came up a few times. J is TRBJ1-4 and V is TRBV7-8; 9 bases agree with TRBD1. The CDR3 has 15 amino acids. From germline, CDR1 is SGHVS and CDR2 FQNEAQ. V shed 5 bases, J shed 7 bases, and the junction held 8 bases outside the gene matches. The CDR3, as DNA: TGTGCCAGCAGCCGCCGGGACAGGGTGATTGAAAAACTGTTTTTT. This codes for CASSRRDRVIEKLFF.

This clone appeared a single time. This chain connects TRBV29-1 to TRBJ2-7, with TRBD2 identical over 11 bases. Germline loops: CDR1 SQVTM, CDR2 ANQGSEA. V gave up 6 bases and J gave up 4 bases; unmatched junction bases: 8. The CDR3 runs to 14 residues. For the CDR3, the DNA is TGCAGCGTCGGGACTAGCGGAAATCCTTACGAGCAGTACTTC. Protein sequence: CSVGTSGNPYEQYF.

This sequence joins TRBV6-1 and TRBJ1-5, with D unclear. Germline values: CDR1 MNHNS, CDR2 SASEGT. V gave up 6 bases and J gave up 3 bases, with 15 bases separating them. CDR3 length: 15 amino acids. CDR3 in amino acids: CASRETLGNNQPQHF. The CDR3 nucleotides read TGTGCCAGCAGGGAGACTCTAGGAAACAATCAGCCCCAGCATTTT.